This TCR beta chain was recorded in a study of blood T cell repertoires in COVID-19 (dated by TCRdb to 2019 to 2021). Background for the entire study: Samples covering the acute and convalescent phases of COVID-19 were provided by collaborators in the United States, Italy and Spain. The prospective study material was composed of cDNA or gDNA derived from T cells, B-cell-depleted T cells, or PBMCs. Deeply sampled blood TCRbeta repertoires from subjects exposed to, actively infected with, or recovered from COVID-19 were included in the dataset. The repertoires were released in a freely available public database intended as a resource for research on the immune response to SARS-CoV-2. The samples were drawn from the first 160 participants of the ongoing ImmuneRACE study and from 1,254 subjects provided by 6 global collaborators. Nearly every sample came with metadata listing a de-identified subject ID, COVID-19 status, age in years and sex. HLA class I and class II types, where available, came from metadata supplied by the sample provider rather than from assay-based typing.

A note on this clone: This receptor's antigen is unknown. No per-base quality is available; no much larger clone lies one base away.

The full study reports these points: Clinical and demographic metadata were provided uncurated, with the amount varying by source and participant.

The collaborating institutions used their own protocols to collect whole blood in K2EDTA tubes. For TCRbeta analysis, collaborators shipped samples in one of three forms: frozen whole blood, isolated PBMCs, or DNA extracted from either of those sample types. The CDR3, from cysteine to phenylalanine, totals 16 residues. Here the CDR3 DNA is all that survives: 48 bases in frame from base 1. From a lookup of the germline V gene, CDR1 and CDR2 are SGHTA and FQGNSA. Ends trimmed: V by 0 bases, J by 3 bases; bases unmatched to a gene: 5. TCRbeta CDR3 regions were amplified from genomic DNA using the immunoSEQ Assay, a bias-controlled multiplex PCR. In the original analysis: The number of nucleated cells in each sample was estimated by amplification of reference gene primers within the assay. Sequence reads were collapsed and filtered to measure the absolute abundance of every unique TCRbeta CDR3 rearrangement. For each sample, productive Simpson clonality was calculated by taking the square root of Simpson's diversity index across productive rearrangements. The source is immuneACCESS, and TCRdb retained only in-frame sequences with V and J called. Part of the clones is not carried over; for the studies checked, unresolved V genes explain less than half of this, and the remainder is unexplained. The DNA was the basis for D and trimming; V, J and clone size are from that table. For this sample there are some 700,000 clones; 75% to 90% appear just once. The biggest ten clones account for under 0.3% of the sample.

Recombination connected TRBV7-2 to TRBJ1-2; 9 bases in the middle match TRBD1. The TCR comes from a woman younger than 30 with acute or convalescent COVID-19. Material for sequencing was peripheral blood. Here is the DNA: TGTGCCAGCAGCTTAGCCGGGACAGGGAGGCACTATGGCTACACCTTC. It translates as CASSLAGTGRHYGYTF.